This TCR beta chain was identified during a study of glioma-infiltrating T cells after dendritic cell vaccination. At the level of the study: Treatment, given 2003 to 2012, was autologous tumor lysate-pulsed dendritic cell vaccination. Study-wide findings and caveats: The cohort had few patients with full blood and tumor sets.

A word on this clone: Antigen specificity is unknown.

CDR3 size: 13 residues. Looked up from germline, CDR1 is MNHEY and CDR2 is SVGAGI. The V and J ends lost 6 bases and 5 bases respectively, with 11 bases between them. The immunoSEQ assay amplified TCRB CDR3 from up to roughly 2 ug DNA. Primers: 60 V beta forward and 13 J beta reverse. The assay was immunoSEQ multiplex PCR, and TCRdb's table has in-frame clones only and misses some. The profile shows 85,000 to 95,000 clones, around 86% of them singletons. Sequencing used blood, obtained before dendritic cell vaccination. The sequence derives from a human donor with glioblastoma. The V and J genes are TRBV6-5 and TRBJ1-5, with TRBD1 as a possible D gene (6 bases). The CDR3 region is CASRRGLDQPQHF. CDR3 coding DNA: TGTGCCAGCAGGAGGGGGTTGGATCAGCCCCAGCATTTT.